Listed below are T cell receptor beta chains from one sample, sequenced in a study of T cell clones after liver transplantation. Clones were sequenced by immunoSEQ multiplex PCR, and TCRdb holds only the in-frame ones, with some missing. The sample has about 71,000 clones, 75% to 90% seen once. Sequences were derived from CD4+ T cells from blood, sampled 12 months after liver transplant. Source of these receptors: a human patient who received a liver transplant. Some T cells may be the graft donor's. Each CDR3 is given with its conserved first and last residue. The order of the fields is J gene, D gene, V gene, clone size, CDR3 DNA, CDR3 protein. The D gene is left open where the match is weak. Not every row has a clone size; where given, it reads once, few, many or a size class.

j_call: TRBJ1-1; d_call: .; v_call: TRBV7-3; clone_size: few; cdr3_nt: TGTGCCAGCAGCCCCCAGAGCATGAACACTGAAGCTTTCTTT; cdr3_aa: CASSPQSMNTEAFF
j_call: TRBJ2-7; d_call: .; v_call: TRBV5-1; clone_size: .; cdr3_nt: TGCGCCAGCAGTCACCCCGTGGAGGGGCCCCGTAAGATTTACTACGAGCAGTACTTC; cdr3_aa: CASSHPVEGPRKIYYEQYF
j_call: TRBJ2-3; d_call: .; v_call: TRBV5-4; clone_size: once; cdr3_nt: TGTGCCAGCAGCTTGGGGTCCGGGTCGGGAGATACGCAGTATTTT; cdr3_aa: CASSLGSGSGDTQYF
j_call: TRBJ2-2; d_call: .; v_call: TRBV7-9; clone_size: .; cdr3_nt: TGTGCCAGCAGCTTATTGAGAACAGGGTCGGCCGGGGAGCTGTTTTTT; cdr3_aa: CASSLLRTGSAGELFF
j_call: TRBJ1-5; d_call: TRBD1; v_call: TRBV27; clone_size: .; cdr3_nt: TGTGCCAGCAGTAAGACAGGGAGGGGAGGGAATCAGCCCCAGCATTTT; cdr3_aa: CASSKTGRGGNQPQHF
j_call: TRBJ2-7; d_call: .; v_call: TRBV6-6; clone_size: once; cdr3_nt: TGTGCCAACAGTTACTCGTCTCAATACGAGCAGTACTTC; cdr3_aa: CANSYSSQYEQYF
j_call: TRBJ1-2; d_call: .; v_call: TRBV5-4; clone_size: once; cdr3_nt: TGTGCCAGCAGCTTTCCGCTGGACAGCCCAAACTATGGCTACACCTTC; cdr3_aa: CASSFPLDSPNYGYTF
j_call: TRBJ1-2; d_call: .; v_call: TRBV5-1; clone_size: once; cdr3_nt: TGCGCCAGCTCCGATCCGGGGGCTAACTATGGCTACACCTTC; cdr3_aa: CASSDPGANYGYTF
j_call: TRBJ1-4; d_call: .; v_call: TRBV2; clone_size: .; cdr3_nt: TGTGCCAGCAGCCTCACCGGGACAGAAAAACTGTTTTTT; cdr3_aa: CASSLTGTEKLFF
j_call: TRBJ2-1; d_call: TRBD2; v_call: TRBV9; clone_size: .; cdr3_nt: TGTGCCAGCAGCGTGTGGGCGGGGACTAGCGGGAGGGCCGATGAGCAGTTCTTC; cdr3_aa: CASSVWAGTSGRADEQFF
j_call: TRBJ2-3; d_call: .; v_call: TRBV5-1; clone_size: once; cdr3_nt: TGCGCCAGCAGCTTGGAAGGTGCAGATACGCAGTATTTT; cdr3_aa: CASSLEGADTQYF
j_call: TRBJ2-7; d_call: TRBD2; v_call: TRBV5-1; clone_size: .; cdr3_nt: TGCGCCAGCAGCTTACAGCTATCTAGCGGGAGCTACGAGCAGTACTTC; cdr3_aa: CASSLQLSSGSYEQYF
j_call: TRBJ1-1; d_call: TRBD1; v_call: TRBV28; clone_size: .; cdr3_nt: TGTGCCAGCAGTTGGGACAGGGGGCGTCAGAACACTGAAGCTTTCTTT; cdr3_aa: CASSWDRGRQNTEAFF
j_call: TRBJ1-1; d_call: TRBD1; v_call: TRBV30; clone_size: few; cdr3_nt: TGTGCCTGGAGCGATTTGGTAAGGACAGGGAGGCCTGAAGCTTTCTTT; cdr3_aa: CAWSDLVRTGRPEAFF
j_call: TRBJ2-2; d_call: TRBD1; v_call: TRBV11-2; clone_size: .; cdr3_nt: TGTGCCTTACGCAGGGGCAGACAGGGACGGACCGGGGAGCTGTTTTTT; cdr3_aa: CALRRGRQGRTGELFF
j_call: TRBJ2-4; d_call: .; v_call: TRBV19; clone_size: .; cdr3_nt: TGTGCCAGTAGTATAGACAGCCTCGTAAACATTCAGTACTTC; cdr3_aa: CASSIDSLVNIQYF
j_call: TRBJ1-4; d_call: .; v_call: TRBV10-1; clone_size: .; cdr3_nt: TGCGCCAGCAGTGAGTCGCGGCAGATACATGCAACTAATGAAAAACTGTTTTTT; cdr3_aa: CASSESRQIHATNEKLFF
j_call: TRBJ1-5; d_call: .; v_call: TRBV6-1; clone_size: .; cdr3_nt: TGTGCCAGCAGTGAAGCGGGCGGGGGGATTCAGCCCCAGCATTTT; cdr3_aa: CASSEAGGGIQPQHF